This T cell receptor (beta chain) came from a study of T cell changes during pregnancy in multiple sclerosis. Only in-frame clones appear in the TCRdb table, and some are missing; sequencing was by immunoSEQ multiplex PCR. The table has about 28,000 clones, 89% seen once. From germline, CDR1 is LNHDA and CDR2 SQIVND (reference sequence). The CDR3 covers 15 residues. V was clipped by 2 bases and J by 1 base, with 9 bases between them. The clonotype was recovered from a female donor with multiple sclerosis, enrolled in a pregnancy study. This specimen was CD4+ T cells from peripheral blood mononuclear cells, taken in the second trimester of pregnancy. This chain joins TRBV19 and TRBJ2-1; D is perhaps TRBD1 (6 bases). The CDR3 region has the DNA TGTGCCAGTAGTATAATAGGACAGTCCTACAATGAGCAGTTCTTC. This codes for CASSIIGQSYNEQFF.